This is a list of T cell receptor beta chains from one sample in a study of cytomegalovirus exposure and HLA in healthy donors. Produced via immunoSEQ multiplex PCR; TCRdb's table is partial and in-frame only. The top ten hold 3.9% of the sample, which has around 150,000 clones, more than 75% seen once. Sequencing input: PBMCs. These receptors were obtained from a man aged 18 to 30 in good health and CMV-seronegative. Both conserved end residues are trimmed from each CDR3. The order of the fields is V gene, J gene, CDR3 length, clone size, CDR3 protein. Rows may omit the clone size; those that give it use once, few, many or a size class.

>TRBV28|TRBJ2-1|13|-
ASSFGGGLSNEQF
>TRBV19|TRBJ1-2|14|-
ASSISRSGINYGYT
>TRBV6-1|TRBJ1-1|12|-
ASRHQGRVTEAF
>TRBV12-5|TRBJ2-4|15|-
ASGSALGGSGKNIQY
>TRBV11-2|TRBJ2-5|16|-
ASSPLGGQGEYQETQY
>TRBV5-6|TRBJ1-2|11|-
ASSPRQDYGYT
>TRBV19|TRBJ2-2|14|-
ASRPNPGQGTGELF
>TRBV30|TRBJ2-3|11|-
AWSLGHTDTQY
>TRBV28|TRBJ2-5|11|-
ASSFAGQETQY
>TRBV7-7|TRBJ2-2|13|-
ASSTQGAAAGELF
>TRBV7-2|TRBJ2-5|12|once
ASSLISRRETQY
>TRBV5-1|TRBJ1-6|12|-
ASSLGQGRSPLH
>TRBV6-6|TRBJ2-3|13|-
ASSLAGASTDTQY
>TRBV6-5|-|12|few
ASSYSTSGYEQY
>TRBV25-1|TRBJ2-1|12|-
ASMGLRPHNEQF
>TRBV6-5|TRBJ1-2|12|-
ASSYSGRAHGYT
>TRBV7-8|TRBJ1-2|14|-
ASSLVPGQGGYGYT
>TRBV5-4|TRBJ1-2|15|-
ASSPGQGTSLAYGYT